These 14 T cell receptor beta chains came from one sample sequenced in a study of CD8 T cells in Susac syndrome (dated by TCRdb to about 2019). The protocol used for the library was the immunoSEQ multiplex PCR assay. RNA was extracted with the RNeasy kit and about 0.5 to 1 ug was reverse transcribed using random hexamers. TCRdb trimmed the raw reads at Q25, called clones with MiXCR and kept productive beta chains. Rows are unified per CDR3 protein, each entry keeping the most common DNA and genes. In this sample the table shows fewer than 250,000 distinct CDR3 sequences, 80% to 95% of which occur a single time. The ten biggest clones cover around 0.13% of the sample. The sequenced material came from CD8+ T cells from PBMCs. The receptors here all came from a human donor with multiple sclerosis.

This chain joins TRBV9 and TRBJ2-5; D is possibly TRBD2 (5 bases). Germline CDR1 SGDLS, CDR2 YYNGEE. The CDR3 spans 15 residues. Trimming shortened V by 6 bases and J by 5 bases, and 20 bases separated the two germline ends. CDR3 nucleotide sequence: TGTGCCAGCACGCCTGATGGCCTAGCTGGGGAGACCCAGTACTTC. It yields the protein CASTPDGLAGETQYF.

This chain connects TRBV7-2 to TRBJ2-7; D is unresolved. The germline CDR1 and CDR2 sequences are SGHTA and FQGNSA. The ends were cut back, 2 bases at V and 2 bases at J, with 13 bases in the middle. CDR3 length: 15 amino acids. The CDR3 spells CASSLSHGYPYEQYF. The CDR3 bases are TGTGCCAGCAGCTTATCACATGGGTACCCCTACGAGCAGTACTTC. Using reference TRBV7-2 and TRBJ2-7 for the parts outside the CDR3, the full variable domain is GAGVSQSPSNKVTEKGKDVELRCDPISGHTALYWYRQSLGQGLEFLIYFQGNSAPDKSGLPSDRFSAERTGGSVSTLTIQRTQQEDSAVYLCASSLSHGYPYEQYFGPGTRLTVT.

The V and J genes are TRBV10-2 and TRBJ1-1; 7 nucleotides line up with TRBD1. J lost 0 bases, V lost 6 bases, and 4 bases had no gene match. CDR1 and CDR2 from the germline V gene are WSHSY and SAAADI. The CDR3 covers 14 residues. CDR3 bases: TGCGCCAGCAGCCAACAGGGGATGAACACTGAAGCTTTCTTT. Encoded protein: CASSQQGMNTEAFF.

This sequence joins TRBV13 and TRBJ2-7; TRBD1 might be the D (5 bases). Germline CDR1 PRHDT, CDR2 FYEKMQ (reference sequence). Between the trimmed V and J ends, which lost 5 bases and 6 bases, there was a span of 29 bases. The CDR3 extends over 18 amino acids. Written as DNA, the CDR3 is TGTGCCAGCAGCAAACGCTCGTCCAGGGTATTCTTAATTGGCGAGCAGTACTTC. It is translated as CASSKRSSRVFLIGEQYF.

The V call is TRBV7-2, the J call TRBJ2-7; 7 bases match TRBD2. Germline CDR1 reads SGHTA; CDR2 reads FQGNSA. With V trimmed by 3 bases and J by 6 bases, 11 bases remained unmatched. This CDR3 is built from 15 residues. DNA for the CDR3: TGTGCCAGCAGCTTTATCGCCCTGGCGGGAGCCGAGCAGTACTTC. It specifies CASSFIALAGAEQYF. Complete variable domain (other parts from reference TRBV7-2 and TRBJ2-7): GAGVSQSPSNKVTEKGKDVELRCDPISGHTALYWYRQSLGQGLEFLIYFQGNSAPDKSGLPSDRFSAERTGGSVSTLTIQRTQQEDSAVYLCASSFIALAGAEQYFGPGTRLTVT.

This chain links TRBV30 with TRBJ1-5; the D is unclear. This CDR3 has 13 amino acids. Germline CDR1 reads GTSNPN; CDR2 reads SVGIG (reference sequence). The V and J ends lost 0 bases and 2 bases respectively, with 5 bases between them. The CDR3 coding sequence is TGTGCCTGGAGTGTCGGTGGCAATCAGCCCCAGCATTTT. Residues: CAWSVGGNQPQHF. The full variable domain, its missing parts supplied by reference TRBV30 and TRBJ1-5, is SQTIHQWPATLVQPVGSPLSLECTVEGTSNPNLYWYRQAAGRGLQLLFYSVGIGQISSEVPQNLSASRPQDRQFILSSKKLLLSDSGFYLCAWSVGGNQPQHFGDGTRLSIL.

The chain links TRBV10-3 to TRBJ2-5, with D possibly matching TRBD2 (7 bases). V lost 3 bases, J lost 6 bases, and 17 bases lay in between. This CDR3 comprises 15 residues. Germline CDR1 ENHRY, CDR2 SYGVKD. CDR3 in amino acids: CAISDPVGGLKTQYF. The CDR3 nucleotides read TGTGCCATCAGTGACCCCGTGGGGGGGCTGAAGACCCAGTACTTC.

This rearrangement joins TRBV5-4 to TRBJ2-1; 8 bases fit TRBD1. Germline values: CDR1 SGHNT, CDR2 YYREEE (reference sequence). J was trimmed by 9 bases and V by 2 bases; bases with no gene match: 10. This CDR3 is built from 15 residues. CDR3 sequence: CASSFPPTGESEQFF. For the CDR3, the DNA is TGTGCCAGCAGCTTCCCCCCGACAGGGGAGAGTGAGCAGTTCTTC.

This CDR3 reads CASGTIMNTEAFF. CDR3 sequence (DNA): TGTGCCAGCGGAACAATAATGAACACTGAAGCTTTCTTT. The V and J genes are TRBV5-6 and TRBJ1-1; D is ambiguous. V lost 7 bases and J 0 bases, leaving 10 bases between the germline ends. Germline lookup yields CDR1 SGHDT and CDR2 YYEEEE. CDR3 length equals 13 residues.

The chain has TRBV2 and TRBJ2-3; D gene uncertain. Germline V gene lookup returns CDR1 SNHLY and CDR2 FYNNEI. This CDR3 comprises 12 residues. V lost 7 bases, J lost 10 bases, and 15 bases lay in between. CDR3 amino acids: CASTINRIAQYF. The CDR3 bases are TGTGCCAGCACCATAAACCGGATCGCGCAGTATTTT. Supplemented by reference TRBV2 and TRBJ2-3, the full variable domain reads EPEVTQTPSHQVTQMGQEVILRCVPISNHLYFYWYRQILGQKVEFLVSFYNNEISEKSEIFDDQFSVERPDGSNFTLKIRSTKLEDSAMYFCASTINRIAQYFGPGTRLTVL.

The V call is TRBV12-3 or TRBV12-4, the J call TRBJ2-3, with a tentative D call TRBD2 (5 bases). This CDR3 has 12 residues. V was shortened by 6 bases and J by 5 bases, with 9 bases between the two germline ends. CDR3: CASRRAGDTQYF. The CDR3 bases are TGTGCCAGCAGGCGGGCGGGAGATACGCAGTATTTT.

The CDR3 sequence is CASSFRQVSYEQYF. CDR3 DNA sequence: TGTGCCAGCAGCTTCCGACAGGTCTCCTACGAGCAGTACTTC. V usage is TRBV5-6 and J usage is TRBJ2-7; possible D gene TRBD1, 6 bases. CDR3 length: 14 residues. Germline V gene sequence: CDR1 SGHDT, CDR2 YYEEEE. Deletions cut 2 bases from V and 0 bases from J, with 9 bases between.

J is TRBJ2-1 and V is TRBV6-5; 11 positions match TRBD2. Per the germline V gene, CDR1 is MNHEY and CDR2 is SVGAGI. The V and J ends lost 2 bases and 6 bases, in that order; junction bases with no gene match: 9. The CDR3 runs 17 residues. CDR3 residues: CASSYGPLAGGSNEQFF. CDR3 DNA sequence: TGTGCCAGCAGTTACGGCCCGCTAGCGGGAGGATCCAATGAGCAGTTCTTC.

This clonotype was seen once. This chain uses TRBV7-9 with TRBJ2-2, with 9 bases lining up with TRBD2. The CDR3 is made up of 17 amino acids. Germline lookup yields CDR1 SEHNR and CDR2 FQNEAQ (reference sequence). The ends lost 3 bases at V and 2 bases at J; junction bases unmatched: 7. The chain's CDR3 is CASSFPLAGANTGELFF. DNA for the CDR3: TGTGCCAGCAGCTTTCCCTTAGCGGGGGCAAACACCGGGGAGCTGTTTTTT.